This entry lists 27 T cell receptor beta chains sequenced from one sample in a study of blood T cell repertoires in COVID-19. The method was immunoSEQ multiplex PCR; TCRdb's version includes in-frame clones alone and lacks a portion of them. The sample has roughly 120,000 clones, around 85% seen once. Source material: peripheral blood. Receptors originate from a woman aged 80 or over with COVID-19, enrolled during active disease.

The rearrangement joins TRBV29-1 to TRBJ1-4; no clear D. V gave up 6 bases and J gave up 4 bases, with 6 bases separating them. CDR1 is SQVTM, CDR2 ANQGSEA, per germline. CDR3 length: 11 residues. This CDR3 reads CSVLGNEKLFF. As DNA, the CDR3 is TGCAGCGTCCTAGGTAATGAAAAACTGTTTTTT.

This sequence joins TRBV6-4 and TRBJ1-6, with 8 bases fitting TRBD1. The CDR3 loop spans 15 amino acids. J gave up 6 bases and V 5 bases, and 6 bases lay outside the gene matches. The germline V gene encodes CDR1 MRHNA and CDR2 SNTAGT. CDR3 in DNA: TGTGCCAGCAGTACGGAGACAGGGGTTAATTCACCCCTCCACTTT. The encoded protein is CASSTETGVNSPLHF.

V gene TRBV18 combines with J gene TRBJ1-4; D is perhaps TRBD1 (5 bases). Per the germline V gene, CDR1 is KGHSH and CDR2 is LQKENI. V lost 6 bases, J lost 5 bases, and 10 bases lay in between. The CDR3 loop spans 13 amino acids. CDR3 DNA sequence: TGTGCCAGCTCGCGGGACGGCAATGAAAAACTGTTTTTT. Protein sequence: CASSRDGNEKLFF.

This clone was seen just once. CDR3 region: CASSPDYGGRKNEQFF. CDR3 DNA sequence: TGTGCCAGCAGCCCCGACTATGGCGGGAGGAAGAATGAGCAGTTCTTC. This chain links TRBV27 with TRBJ2-1; 8 nucleotides align to TRBD2. The CDR3 is 16 residues long. Germline CDR1 MNHEY, CDR2 SMNVEV (reference sequence). After removal of 6 bases from V and 7 bases from J, the junction contained 14 bases not matched to a gene.

This chain uses TRBV5-1 with TRBJ2-3; 7 bases line up with TRBD2. Trimming cost V 4 bases and J 5 bases; bases outside gene matches: 7. The CDR3 runs 14 residues. From germline, CDR1 is SGHRS and CDR2 YFSETQ. The CDR3 spells CASSLDGRLDTQYF. CDR3 DNA: TGCGCCAGCAGCCTAGACGGGAGGCTAGATACGCAGTATTTT.

The V and J genes are TRBV28 and TRBJ2-7; 11 bases are a match to TRBD2. V dropped 3 bases and J dropped 6; count of bases not matched to a gene: 19. The CDR3 loop spans 19 amino acids. In germline, CDR1 is MDHEN, CDR2 SYDVKM. The CDR3 reads CASSFLVRGTSGKGGEQYF. DNA of the CDR3: TGTGCCAGCAGTTTCCTCGTGAGAGGGACTAGCGGAAAGGGAGGCGAGCAGTACTTC.

Here the CDR3 DNA reads TGTGCCAGCAGTTTACGGACAGGGGACGAGCAGTACTTC. Amino acid sequence: CASSLRTGDEQYF. The chain links TRBV12-3 or TRBV12-4 to TRBJ2-7; 9 nucleotides line up with TRBD1. CDR3 length: 13 amino acids. With V trimmed by 2 bases and J by 5 bases, 1 base remained unmatched.

This chain connects TRBV5-1 to TRBJ2-1; D unresolved. Germline lookup yields CDR1 SGHRS and CDR2 YFSETQ. CDR3 size: 16 residues. The germline V and J ends were trimmed by 5 bases and 5 bases, with 20 bases remaining between them. CDR3 in DNA: TGCGCCAGCAGTCTTGGTACGGCGGCCTTAAACAATGAGCAGTTCTTC. Protein sequence: CASSLGTAALNNEQFF.

The chain links TRBV5-1 to TRBJ1-6; D possibly corresponds to TRBD1 (5 bases). The length of the CDR3 is 18 residues. Looked up from germline, CDR1 is SGHRS and CDR2 is YFSETQ. Trimming took 0 bases from V and 0 from J, leaving 13 bases between them. The CDR3 reads CASSLGTTASSYNSPLHF. For the CDR3, the DNA is TGCGCCAGCAGCTTGGGGACAACAGCTAGCTCCTATAATTCACCCCTCCACTTT.

The rearrangement joins TRBV15 to TRBJ2-2, with D tentatively TRBD2 (5 bases). Trimming left V 1 base short and J 4 bases short, with 10 bases between. The germline V gene encodes CDR1 LNHNV and CDR2 YYDKDF (reference sequence). The CDR3 loop spans 15 amino acids. This chain's CDR3 is CATSRGERSTGELFF. In DNA, the CDR3 is TGTGCCACCAGCAGAGGGGAGCGGAGCACCGGGGAGCTGTTTTTT.

The chain links TRBV18 to TRBJ2-1, with D possibly TRBD1 on 6 matching bases. V shed 4 bases and J shed 6 bases, with 13 bases lying between them. CDR3 length: 14 residues. In germline, CDR1 is KGHSH, CDR2 LQKENI. CDR3: CASSLDQGSNEQFF. The CDR3 nucleotides are TGTGCCAGCTCACTAGACCAGGGGAGCAATGAGCAGTTCTTC.

V usage is TRBV5-6 and J usage is TRBJ2-3; weak D call: TRBD2 (5 bases). The CDR3 totals 13 residues. Germline V gives CDR1 SGHDT, CDR2 YYEEEE. The germline V and J ends were trimmed by 5 bases and 5 bases, with 12 bases remaining between them. The DNA for the CDR3 is TGTGCCAGCAGGTCCGGGATGGGAGATACGCAGTATTTT. This codes for CASRSGMGDTQYF.

The chain employs TRBV28 and TRBJ1-1, with TRBD1 matching over 7 bases. Trimming cost V 6 bases and J 11 bases; bases outside gene matches: 12. The CDR3 length is 13 residues. The germline V gene encodes CDR1 MDHEN and CDR2 SYDVKM. CDR3: CASSPYSRGEAFF. The CDR3 DNA sequence: TGTGCCAGCAGCCCATACTCCAGGGGGGAGGCTTTCTTT. The full variable domain, its missing parts supplied by reference TRBV28 and TRBJ1-1, is DVKVTQSSRYLVKRTGEKVFLECVQDMDHENMFWYRQDPGLGLRLIYFSYDVKMKEKGDIPEGYSVSREKKERFSLILESASTNQTSMYLCASSPYSRGEAFFGQGTRLTVV.

Only a few counts were recorded for this clone. V and J are TRBV7-9 and TRBJ1-4, with D perhaps TRBD1 (6 bases). Trimming took off 2 bases at V and 0 bases at J, with 10 bases between the two ends. Looked up from germline, CDR1 is SEHNR and CDR2 is FQNEAQ (reference sequence). The CDR3 length is 16 residues. In nucleotides, the CDR3 is TGTGCCAGCAGCTTACTAACAGGGACAACTAATGAAAAACTGTTTTTT. Translated, it gives CASSLLTGTTNEKLFF.

The V call is TRBV19, the J call TRBJ1-4; D possibly corresponds to TRBD1 (6 bases). This CDR3 has 15 amino acids. Trimming removed 8 bases at V and 10 bases at J, with 23 bases between. Germline CDR1 is LNHDA and CDR2 is SQIVND (reference sequence). CDR3 protein: CASAPMTGHKRKLFF. The CDR3 DNA follows: TGTGCCAGTGCACCAATGACAGGTCATAAGAGAAAACTGTTTTTT. The full variable domain, in which reference TRBV19 and TRBJ1-4 provide the parts outside the CDR3, is DGGITQSPKYLFRKEGQNVTLSCEQNLNHDAMYWYRQDPGQGLRLIYYSQIVNDFQKGDIAEGYSVSREKKESFPLTVTSAQKNPTAFYLCASAPMTGHKRKLFFGSGTQLSVL.

This clone was seen only once. The chain carries TRBV10-3 and TRBJ2-7; tentatively, D is TRBD2 (5 bases). CDR1 and CDR2 (germline): ENHRY, SYGVKD. The CDR3 is 13 amino acids. V gave up 1 base and J gave up 3 bases, with 7 bases separating them. CDR3 residues: CAISEFRDYEQYF. The CDR3 DNA is TGTGCCATCAGTGAGTTCCGGGACTACGAGCAGTACTTC.

This clone was detected only once. The rearrangement uses TRBV3-1 (or the pseudogene TRBV3-2) and TRBJ2-1, with TRBD2 matching 10 bases. The trim removed 1 base at V and 4 bases at J, leaving 1 base unmatched. The CDR3 sequence is 15 residues long. Germline CDR1 LGHDT, CDR2 YNNKEL (reference sequence). CDR3 nucleotides: TGTGCCAGCAGCCAAGGTAGCGGGAGGTACAATGAGCAGTTCTTC. Encoded protein: CASSQGSGRYNEQFF.

The V call is TRBV5-1, the J call TRBJ1-4; D is unresolved. Germline-derived CDR1 and CDR2 are SGHRS and YFSETQ. The CDR3 covers 15 residues. Trimming shortened V by 4 bases and J by 3 bases, and 13 bases separated the two germline ends. CDR3 nucleotide sequence: TGCGCCAGCAGCCTACAAGTCGGGGCTAATGAAAAACTGTTTTTT. This translates into CASSLQVGANEKLFF.

The gene calls are TRBV11-2 and TRBJ2-2, with D possibly TRBD1 on 5 matching bases. The germline gives CDR1 SGHAT, CDR2 FQNNGV. Trimming took off 5 bases at V and 4 bases at J, with 17 bases between the two ends. The CDR3 runs 16 residues. The CDR3 nucleotides are TGTGCCAGCAGCCTCCCTGGAAGGGGTGGCACCGGGGAGCTGTTTTTT. Its protein product is CASSLPGRGGTGELFF.

V usage is TRBV9 and J usage is TRBJ2-5; TRBD2 might be the D (6 bases). The CDR3 length is 14 residues. The germline V gene encodes CDR1 SGDLS and CDR2 YYNGEE. V lost 4 bases and J 4 bases, leaving 14 bases between the germline ends. The CDR3 sequence is CASSPGLIPETQYF. Here the CDR3 DNA reads TGTGCCAGCAGCCCTGGACTAATTCCAGAGACCCAGTACTTC. The full variable domain, completed using reference TRBV9 and TRBJ2-5, is DSGVTQTPKHLITATGQRVTLRCSPRSGDLSVYWYQQSLDQGLQFLIQYYNGEERAKGNILERFSAQQFPDLHSELNLSSLELGDSALYFCASSPGLIPETQYFGPGTRLLVL.

The rearrangement links TRBV19 to TRBJ2-6; 7 bases are a match to TRBD1. The CDR3 length is 18 residues. Germline V gene sequence: CDR1 LNHDA, CDR2 SQIVND (reference sequence). With V trimmed by 2 bases and J by 0 bases, 7 bases remained unmatched. CDR3 in amino acids: CASSIWQGDRSGANVLTF. CDR3 nucleotides: TGTGCCAGTAGTATATGGCAGGGGGATCGCTCTGGGGCCAACGTCCTGACTTTC.

This clone appeared a few times. This chain links TRBV27 with TRBJ2-1; D remains unclear. Trimming took 4 bases from V and 3 from J, leaving 10 bases between them. The germline CDR1 and CDR2 sequences are MNHEY and SMNVEV (reference sequence). The CDR3 is made up of 14 amino acids. In nucleotides, the CDR3 is TGTGCCAGCAGTTCCCTAGGCCACTACAATGAGCAGTTCTTC. Translation: CASSSLGHYNEQFF.

This clone was detected once. The chain combines TRBV6-2 or TRBV6-3 with TRBJ2-7; 14 bases line up with TRBD2. J gave up 6 bases and V 4 bases, and 2 bases lay outside the gene matches. CDR3 size: 14 residues. Germline CDR1 MNHEY, CDR2 SVGEGT. The CDR3 loop reads CASSSGLAGVEQYF. The CDR3 bases are TGTGCCAGCAGTTCGGGACTAGCGGGAGTCGAGCAGTACTTC.

The J gene is TRBJ2-2, the V gene TRBV15; no clear D. The V end was cut by 1 base, the J end by 5 bases, with 8 bases between. The CDR3 consists of 14 residues. Per germline, CDR1 LNHNV and CDR2 YYDKDF (reference sequence). The CDR3 DNA sequence: TGTGCCACCAGCAGAGTAGACTTTACCGGGGAGCTGTTTTTT. Amino acid sequence: CATSRVDFTGELFF. Looking up the rest from reference TRBV15 and TRBJ2-2 gives the full variable domain: DAMVIQNPRYQVTQFGKPVTLSCSQTLNHNVMYWYQQKSSQAPKLLFHYYDKDFNNEADTPDNFQSRRPNTSFCFLDIRSPGLGDTAMYLCATSRVDFTGELFFGEGSRLTVL.

V gene TRBV6-2 or TRBV6-3 combines with J gene TRBJ2-3, with 13 bases aligning to TRBD2. The V gene's germline CDR1 is MNHEY and CDR2 SVGEGT. This CDR3 comprises 15 residues. Losses at the gene ends were 5 bases for V and 3 bases for J; bases not matched to a gene: 2. The CDR3: CASSPGLAGTDTQYF. CDR3 nucleotides: TGTGCCAGCAGTCCGGGACTAGCGGGAACAGATACGCAGTATTTT.

This clone was recorded only once. The chain couples TRBV4-3 to TRBJ2-5, with D perhaps TRBD1 (5 bases). The V end was cut by 1 base, the J end by 0 bases, with 18 bases between. The CDR3 has 18 amino acids. Germline assignment: CDR1 LGHNA and CDR2 YSLEER. The CDR3 coding sequence is TGCGCCAGCAGCCAAGCCAGGGTCGGTTCGGGCAACCAAGAGACCCAGTACTTC. Its translation is CASSQARVGSGNQETQYF.

The DNA of the CDR3 is TGTGCCAGCAGTTTACTCACAGGGTTGCTAGGCTATGGCTACACCTTC. This sequence encodes CASSLLTGLLGYGYTF. The V call is TRBV28, the J call TRBJ1-2; D may be TRBD1 (6 bases). In germline, CDR1 is MDHEN, CDR2 SYDVKM. Between the trimmed V and J ends, which lost 2 bases and 4 bases, there was a span of 17 bases. CDR3 length: 16 amino acids.